Described below is a single T cell receptor beta chain sequence and its context. Its antigen remains unidentified. Qualities for individual bases were not recorded, and no much larger clone is one base off. Library preparation used the immunoSEQ multiplex PCR assay. A mixture of 60 forward primers for TCR Vbeta segments and 13 reverse primers for TCR Jbeta segments was used in the multiplex PCR. The CDR3 region of rearranged TCR beta genes was amplified from genomic DNA by a multiplex PCR assay. The Illumina HiSeq System was used to sequence the amplified TCR beta libraries as 87-base-pair reads. In the source study's methods: A later analysis counted tens of millions of unique TCR beta chains across the 550 to 750 repertoires, and some 11 million of these chains were shared by at least two donors. Raw reads were error-corrected and collapsed into unique sequences with a nearest-neighbor algorithm that merged closely related sequences to remove PCR and sequencing errors. CDR3 sequences were aligned to IMGT reference sequences to assign V, D and J gene segments. Each retained sequence needed at least a six-nucleotide match to both a V gene segment and a J gene segment. Rearrangements were called productive when the CDR3 lacked stop codons and stayed in frame with V and J; all others were non-productive. Following IMGT convention, CDR3 was defined as the stretch from the second conserved V-encoded cysteine to the conserved J-encoded phenylalanine. The earlier analysis of fewer than 750 of the donors excluded sequences that lacked an unambiguous match to a single V gene segment. An earlier analysis of some 610 of the donors called V segments functional above 56.7% productive rearrangements and segregating when the between-donor standard deviation exceeded 5%. A statistical classification framework was built for diagnosing cytomegalovirus status from the catalog of TCR beta chain sequences. A later analysis assigned V and J genes by comparing TCR nucleotide sequences with IMGT/GENE-DB human TR gene sequences. In a later analysis, CDR3 sequences and most-parsimonious VDJ recombination scenarios were assigned using the TCRdist pipeline. A later analysis defined each TCR beta chain by its CDR3 amino acid sequence plus V-gene family, and excluded reads lacking a unique V-gene family. A later analysis removed 500 to 600 highly shared, low-generation-probability nucleotide sequences to deal with suspected cross-contamination and a sequencing artifact. A later analysis calculated a clonal expansion index for each public chain from normalized within-repertoire ranks of inferred template counts. A later analysis computed generation probabilities with a VDJ recombination model fitted to out-of-frame rearrangements, and checked the results against IGoR. In a later analysis, TCR-TCR, TCR-HLA and TCR-CMV co-occurrence was scored with hypergeometric tests, and a repertoire-size bias correction was applied to TCR pairs. A later analysis estimated false discovery rates by permuting HLA or CMV assignments 20 times. In a later analysis, co-occurring TCRs were grouped using DBSCAN, with TCRdist sequence similarity added in when clustering inside HLA-allele-positive subsets. Co-occurrence clustering excluded repertoires with fewer than 30,000 or more than 120,000 public chains, plus five with anomalous nucleotide sharing. Not all clones reach the TCRdb copy of this immuneACCESS table, which keeps in-frame sequences only. Checked studies attribute under half of the gap to unresolved V genes and leave the rest unexplained. The D gene and trimming were derived from the DNA, and the V and J assignments and clone size from that table. This sample lists roughly 160,000 clones; 80% were detected once. About 4.3% of the sample is taken by the ten largest.

A distance of 11 bases separates the germline ends of V and J, which lose 0 bases and 7 bases respectively. Measured from the cysteine to the phenylalanine, the CDR3 is 14 residues long. The only DNA kept is the CDR3, 42 bases in frame from the first base. CDR1 and CDR2 (SGDLS, YYNGEE) derive from the germline V gene. The cohort comprised hundreds of healthy bone marrow donors. At the time of sampling, every cohort member was nominally healthy, though immune exposures that went unrecorded were likely present. The donor tested CMV seronegative and was one of the 352 seronegative cohort members. Every donor gave a peripheral blood sample, and the peripheral blood mononuclear cells from that sample were used for TCR beta sequencing. Genomic DNA was extracted from the blood cell samples with the Qiagen DNeasy Blood Extraction Kit. These data come from a study of cytomegalovirus exposure and HLA in healthy donors (TCRdb year 2017). In the study overall: According to an earlier analysis of around 600 of the donors, about 179 million T cells yielded over 100 million unique TCR beta sequences and 276 Gb of sequence data. About five DR-DQ haplotypes were treated as single units for association and clustering because of strong linkage in the cohort. To decide whether each TCR beta V gene segment behaved as functional or pseudogenic, an earlier analysis of some 600 of the donors relied on high-throughput TCR beta sequencing. Rather than using new phenotypic data, the later analysis identified candidate immune exposures from TCR beta sequences and from how often those sequences occurred across donors. Every discovery cohort repertoire had been produced on one sequencing platform. Across some 400 genotyped donors of the cohort, an average of about 220,000 unique TCR beta nucleotide sequences per donor were sequenced, and about a sixth of those sequences were non-productive. A later analysis re-examined previously published TCR beta repertoires from around 670 donors and added high-resolution HLA genotyping to investigate patterns of TCR occurrence. About 280 gigabases of sequencing data and some 85 million unique TCR sequences were included in an early release covering several hundred HLA-typed donors. The T cell repertoires of 666 subjects were profiled by immunosequencing and related to cytomegalovirus serostatus. Of the 300 to 500 genotyped donors, more than 75% were placed in the genetic ancestry cluster associated with self-reported Caucasian donors. To predict cytomegalovirus infection status, the study brought together high-throughput TCR immunosequencing, statistical association of individual TCRs with disease status, and machine learning. A later genetic analysis used genome-wide SNP genotypes for about 65% of the roughly 700 donors, treating that subset as a discovery cohort. Donor age, sex, ethnicity and CMV serostatus were compiled together with the repertoire data. The number of typed donors differed by locus: about 629-640 for A, B, C, DRB1 and DQB1; approximately 540 for DQA1; about 600 for DPA1; and 450 to 480 for DPB1. HLA typing included class I and class II loci at four-digit resolution. A separate validation cohort of 90 to 150 different subjects was used in addition to the roughly 620-subject first cohort. The study aimed to test whether signatures of past pathogen exposure could be identified by cataloging public T cell receptors.

Paper-wide results and their limitations: Specific HLA alleles were associated with 15,000 to 20,000 TCR beta sequences at a false discovery rate of 0.05 in a later analysis. A later analysis reported that several top co-occurrence clusters appeared linked to parvovirus B19, influenza, CMV and Epstein-Barr virus. Most TCR sequences were seen in very few donors, while some public TCRs were found in many individuals. In a later analysis, TCR association rates were found to vary across HLA loci, with the most associated TCRs seen for DRB1 alleles and the fewest for HLA-C alleles. Because some donors lacked HLA typing at each locus, the association tests relied only on the typed subset. A further reported finding was that TCR beta sequences accurately predicted the HLA-A and HLA-B alleles for most subjects in the first cohort. Compared with the approximately 700-donor mean, donors in an Asian-associated ancestry cluster had fewer N-insertions in productive TCRs, according to a later genetic analysis. When HLA alleles, especially DR and DQ, strongly co-occurred, attributing TCR associations to individual alleles was difficult. Some IMGT-functional V segments, including TRBV6-2 and TRBV6-3, could not be distinguished by the 87-base-pair reads and were therefore excluded. An association between a missense DCLRE1C variant and V-gene and J-gene trimming of TCR beta chains was found in a later genetic analysis and replicated in an independent cohort. The classifier was reported to diagnose cytomegalovirus status with high specificity and sensitivity in both the original cohort and the validation cohort. Sequencing depth was assumed to be roughly uniform across donors in the presence/absence analyses, though that assumption may not hold. Correlated functional status among segregating V segments might be attributable to linkage disequilibrium, but an unknown experimental factor could not be ruled out. In this cohort, only TCR beta chains were sequenced, and detectable features were limited by the absence of alpha or paired-chain data. The study gave a list of under 200 TCR beta chains associated with cytomegalovirus. The authors suggested that the approach could potentially be generalized to other disease states and immunological phenotypes. A later analysis found that most CMV-associated TCR beta chains appeared HLA-restricted, with HLA associations seemingly driven largely by CMV exposure. CMV serostatus was the only immune exposure information available for the cohort. In a later analysis, HLA-associated TCR beta chains were found to be more clonally expanded and to have lower generation probabilities than equally common non-associated chains. The sequencing pipeline was judged likely to have produced a cluster of highly shared sequence variants as a technical artifact. An earlier analysis of approximately 530 of the donors showed that most TCR beta V segments appeared in productive rearrangements either about 87% or about 30% of the time, which broadly matched IMGT annotations. In vitro tests confirmed that a few of the cytomegalovirus-associated TCR beta chains recognize cytomegalovirus antigens. Because counts were too low, about 17 rarely observed V segments, including chromosome 9 orphons, were excluded from the earlier analysis of 500 to 700 of the donors.

This TCR derives from a man aged 25 to 40 in good health and CMV-seronegative. Sequencing was done on a sample of PBMCs. The chain is encoded by TRBV9 joined to TRBJ2-4, with the D gene not clear enough to name. DNA sequence: TGTGCCAGCAGCGTAGGGAACGCGGCGAACATTCAGTACTTC. This codes for CASSVGNAANIQYF.